A single sample gave rise to the 5 T cell receptor beta chains below, sequenced in a study of siplizumab effects on memory and regulatory T cells. Profiling relied on immunoSEQ multiplex PCR, and the TCRdb table lists in-frame clones only, not all of them. The sample carries roughly 120,000 clones, around 94% recorded once. Material: non-Treg CD4+ T cells sorted from blood. The source of these receptors is a human donor in good health.

The genes are TRBV5-1 and TRBJ2-5, with 10 bases matching TRBD2. Trimming removed 4 bases from V and 4 bases from J; junction bases left unmatched: 4. The CDR3 consists of 14 residues. Per germline, CDR1 SGHRS and CDR2 YFSETQ. The DNA for the CDR3 is TGCGCCAGCAGCCCAGCGGGAGGGGGAGAGACCCAGTACTTC. Its protein is CASSPAGGGETQYF.

The chain has TRBV5-1 and TRBJ2-7, with 9 bases fitting TRBD1. The V gene end was trimmed by 0 bases and the J gene end by 6 bases; junction bases not matched to a gene: 16. The germline CDR1 and CDR2 sequences are SGHRS and YFSETQ. The CDR3 is 18 amino acids. CDR3 amino acids: CASSLALLSGQGISEQYF. In nucleotides, the CDR3 is TGCGCCAGCAGCTTGGCCCTCTTATCGGGACAGGGTATAAGCGAGCAGTACTTC. The whole variable domain, remainder taken from reference TRBV5-1 and TRBJ2-7, is KAGVTQTPRYLIKTRGQQVTLSCSPISGHRSVSWYQQTPGQGLQFLFEYFSETQRNKGNFPGRFSGRQFSNSRSEMNVSTLELGDSALYLCASSLALLSGQGISEQYFGPGTRLTVT.

The CDR3 DNA follows: TGTGCCAGCAGCCCGACGGGGCAGAACAATGAGCAGTTCTTC. This translates into CASSPTGQNNEQFF. The genes are TRBV7-9 and TRBJ2-1; the D call may be TRBD1 or TRBD2 (5 bases each). Germline lookup yields CDR1 SEHNR and CDR2 FQNEAQ (reference sequence). Trimming shortened V by 5 bases and J by 5 bases, and 13 bases separated the two germline ends. This CDR3 is 14 amino acids long.

A single count supports this clone. The V call is TRBV11-2, the J call TRBJ1-4; D gene uncertain. This CDR3 spans 15 amino acids. From germline, CDR1 is SGHAT and CDR2 FQNNGV. Trimming shortened V by 5 bases and J by 0 bases, and 10 bases separated the two germline ends. CDR3 nucleotide sequence: TGTGCCAGCAGCCTGTGGGGTGCAACTAATGAAAAACTGTTTTTT. Its protein product is CASSLWGATNEKLFF.

This clone was found once. CDR3 in DNA: TGTGCCAGCAGCTGGGACAAGAACACTGAAGCTTTCTTT. This sequence encodes CASSWDKNTEAFF. This sequence joins TRBV11-2 and TRBJ1-1; tentatively, D is TRBD1 (6 bases). The CDR3 has 13 amino acids. Trimming left V 4 bases short and J 1 base short, with 7 bases between. Germline assignment: CDR1 SGHAT and CDR2 FQNNGV.